These 32 T cell receptor beta chains came from one sample sequenced in a study of blood T cell repertoires in COVID-19. Sequencing used immunoSEQ multiplex PCR; TCRdb keeps in-frame clones, though not all of them. The table includes approximately 210,000 clones, about four fifths detected once. What was sequenced was peripheral blood. The origin of the receptors is a woman in her 70s with active or convalescent COVID-19.

Comment on this clone: The same CDR3 also results from other DNA sequences found in this sample. The V and J genes are TRBV6-5 and TRBJ2-7, with 9 bases that match TRBD1. Germline values: CDR1 MNHEY, CDR2 SVGAGI. This CDR3 spans 13 amino acids. The trim removed 6 bases at V and 3 bases at J, leaving 3 bases unmatched. CDR3 DNA: TGTGCCAGCAGAACAGGGGGCAGCTACGAGCAGTACTTC. Translation: CASRTGGSYEQYF.

The chain recombines TRBV14 with TRBJ1-4, with D perhaps matching TRBD1 (5 bases). Germline CDR1 is SGHDN and CDR2 is FVKESK. The CDR3 sequence is 17 residues long. V gave up 4 bases and J gave up 0 bases, with 15 bases separating them. CDR3: CASSPGAGYATNEKLFF. The CDR3 nucleotides read TGTGCCAGCAGCCCAGGCGCAGGGTATGCAACTAATGAAAAACTGTTTTTT.

J is TRBJ1-5 and V is TRBV19; 7 bases agree with TRBD1. V lost 6 bases to trimming and J lost 2 bases; unmatched junction nucleotides: 4. Germline CDR1 is LNHDA and CDR2 is SQIVND (reference sequence). The CDR3 covers 14 residues. The CDR3 spells CASSLTGGNQPQHF. The CDR3 region has the DNA TGTGCCAGTAGCTTAACAGGGGGCAATCAGCCCCAGCATTTT.

V usage is TRBV27 and J usage is TRBJ2-1; 8 bases align to TRBD1. J gave up 3 bases and V 7 bases, and 5 bases lay outside the gene matches. This CDR3 comprises 14 residues. The germline gives CDR1 MNHEY, CDR2 SMNVEV (reference sequence). The CDR3: CASKGQGNYNEQFF. In nucleotides, the CDR3 is TGTGCCAGCAAAGGACAGGGAAACTACAATGAGCAGTTCTTC.

DNA for the CDR3: TGTGCCAGTAGTACCGGACAGAACACTGAAGCTTTCTTT. Amino acid sequence: CASSTGQNTEAFF. V is TRBV19 and J is TRBJ1-1, with D possibly matching TRBD1 (5 bases). The V end lost 4 bases, the J end lost 1 base, and 7 bases lay between the germline ends. Per the germline V gene, CDR1 is LNHDA and CDR2 is SQIVND (reference sequence). The CDR3 is 13 residues long. Full variable domain (remainder filled in from reference TRBV19 and TRBJ1-1): DGGITQSPKYLFRKEGQNVTLSCEQNLNHDAMYWYRQDPGQGLRLIYYSQIVNDFQKGDIAEGYSVSREKKESFPLTVTSAQKNPTAFYLCASSTGQNTEAFFGQGTRLTVV.

This clone was seen once. The sample has other DNA sequences that encode this CDR3 too. CDR3 coding DNA: TGTGCCAGTAGTATCATCGGGGATACCGGGGAGCTGTTTTTT. Protein: CASSIIGDTGELFF. The rearrangement joins TRBV19 to TRBJ2-2; a weak D match, TRBD2 (5 bases). Germline CDR1 reads LNHDA; CDR2 reads SQIVND (reference sequence). This CDR3 contains 14 residues. The V end lost 3 bases, the J end lost 5 bases, and 10 bases lay between the germline ends.

The chain joins TRBV15 to TRBJ2-1, with D perhaps TRBD2 (5 bases). V was shortened by 0 bases and J by 2 bases, with 11 bases between the two germline ends. CDR1 is LNHNV, CDR2 YYDKDF, per germline (reference sequence). There are 16 residues in the CDR3. The CDR3 nucleotides read TGTGCCACCAGCAGAGAAGCGGTTCCGGCCTACAATGAGCAGTTCTTC. This sequence encodes CATSREAVPAYNEQFF. The complete variable domain, with remaining parts taken from reference TRBV15 and TRBJ2-1, reads DAMVIQNPRYQVTQFGKPVTLSCSQTLNHNVMYWYQQKSSQAPKLLFHYYDKDFNNEADTPDNFQSRRPNTSFCFLDIRSPGLGDTAMYLCATSREAVPAYNEQFFGPGTRLTVL.

The V and J genes are TRBV27 and TRBJ2-3; 10 bases agree with TRBD2. V shed 2 bases and J 2 bases; nucleotides not matched to a gene: 1. Germline V lookup: CDR1 MNHEY, CDR2 SMNVEV (reference sequence). The CDR3 has 15 amino acids. The CDR3: CASSLLAGATDTQYF. DNA of the CDR3: TGTGCCAGCAGTTTACTAGCGGGGGCCACAGATACGCAGTATTTT.

V gene TRBV7-2 combines with J gene TRBJ1-5; D possibly corresponds to TRBD1 (6 bases). The V gene's germline CDR1 is SGHTA and CDR2 FQGNSA. V lost 0 bases, J lost 9 bases, and 15 bases lay in between. The CDR3 spans 15 residues. CDR3 residues: CASSLAGARMTPQHF. In nucleotides, the CDR3 is TGTGCCAGCAGCTTAGCGGGGGCCCGGATGACGCCCCAGCATTTT.

Only one count was recorded for this clone. The chain recombines TRBV18 with TRBJ1-1; 7 positions agree with TRBD1. CDR3 length: 15 residues. V gave up 3 bases and J gave up 1 base; unmatched junction bases: 5. The germline V gene has CDR1 KGHSH and CDR2 LQKENI. CDR3 amino acids: CASSPSRQGNTEAFF. In DNA, the CDR3 is TGTGCCAGCTCACCCAGTAGACAGGGGAACACTGAAGCTTTCTTT.

The chain is built from TRBV7-8 and TRBJ2-2; no clear D gene. The V end lost 6 bases, the J end lost 4 bases, and 12 bases lay between the germline ends. Germline-derived CDR1 and CDR2 are SGHVS and FQNEAQ. The CDR3 is 14 residues long. For the CDR3, the DNA is TGTGCCAGCAGTCCTACCCGAGCCACCGGGGAGCTGTTTTTT. It translates to CASSPTRATGELFF.

The chain joins TRBV7-9 to TRBJ1-1; tentative D call: TRBD1 (6 bases). V dropped 5 bases and J dropped 6 bases, with 16 bases sitting between them. Germline V CDR1 and CDR2: SEHNR, FQNEAQ (reference sequence). CDR3 length: 14 amino acids. In nucleotides, the CDR3 is TGTGCCAGCAGCAATCTACAGGGAAAGGCTGAAGCTTTCTTT. Its protein product is CASSNLQGKAEAFF.

The rearrangement links TRBV15 to TRBJ2-3; TRBD1 matches at 11 bases. Germline values: CDR1 LNHNV, CDR2 YYDKDF (reference sequence). The ends lost 4 bases at V and 1 base at J; junction bases unmatched: 4. The CDR3 covers 16 residues. The CDR3 loop is CATSIPGQGGTDTQYF. The CDR3 DNA reads as TGTGCCACCAGCATCCCGGGACAGGGGGGCACAGATACGCAGTATTTT.

The rearrangement links TRBV25-1 to TRBJ2-7, with D possibly TRBD2 on 6 matching bases. The V gene's germline CDR1 is MGHDK and CDR2 SYGVNS. Trimming cost V 2 bases and J 4 bases, with 18 bases left between them. The CDR3 is 16 amino acids. The CDR3 DNA sequence: TGTGCCAGCAGTGAAGGCGGGGCCCCTATCCTATACGAGCAGTACTTC. It codes for CASSEGGAPILYEQYF.

CDR3 loop: CATSREASGTGELFF. The CDR3 bases are TGTGCCACCAGCAGAGAGGCCTCGGGGACCGGGGAGCTGTTTTTT. The rearrangement joins TRBV15 to TRBJ2-2, with D possibly being TRBD2 (5 bases). With 0 bases removed from V and 5 bases from J, the gap between germline ends came to 10 bases. Germline values: CDR1 LNHNV, CDR2 YYDKDF (reference sequence). The CDR3 is 15 amino acids.

The chain couples TRBV27 to TRBJ1-2, with D tentatively TRBD1 (6 bases). This CDR3 has 13 amino acids. V gave up 5 bases and J gave up 5 bases, with 12 bases separating them. From germline, CDR1 is MNHEY and CDR2 SMNVEV (reference sequence). This CDR3 reads CASSPDRSYGYTF. DNA of the CDR3: TGTGCCAGCAGTCCCGACAGGAGTTATGGCTACACCTTC.

This clone was observed once. J is TRBJ2-2 and V is TRBV10-2, with a tentative D call TRBD1 (6 bases). The CDR3 extends over 17 amino acids. Germline V gene lookup returns CDR1 WSHSY and CDR2 SAAADI. Trimming shortened V by 1 base and J by 3 bases, and 15 bases separated the two germline ends. CDR3 residues: CASSEFGTGSDTGELFF. The CDR3 DNA follows: TGCGCCAGCAGTGAGTTTGGAACAGGGTCGGACACCGGGGAGCTGTTTTTT.

The chain combines TRBV30 with TRBJ2-2; 9 bases are shared with TRBD2. The CDR3 is 15 residues long. Germline V gives CDR1 GTSNPN, CDR2 SVGIG (reference sequence). J was trimmed by 7 bases and V by 4 bases; bases with no gene match: 10. The CDR3 bases are TGTGCCTGGAAACAGTTTAGCGGGAGCGGCGGGGAGCTGTTTTTT. Encoded protein: CAWKQFSGSGGELFF.

The chain is built from TRBV5-1 and TRBJ2-1; 11 bases line up with TRBD2. This CDR3 spans 15 amino acids. Germline CDR1 reads SGHRS; CDR2 reads YFSETQ. The V gene end was trimmed by 3 bases and the J gene end by 7 bases; junction bases not matched to a gene: 6. CDR3 DNA sequence: TGCGCCAGCAGCTGGCGCTTAGCGGGAGGGAATGAGCAGTTCTTC. It translates to CASSWRLAGGNEQFF.

This clone appeared a single time. The rearrangement links TRBV19 to TRBJ1-6, with D possibly being TRBD1 (6 bases). CDR3 length: 15 residues. Germline values: CDR1 LNHDA, CDR2 SQIVND (reference sequence). The V end was cut by 6 bases, the J end by 10 bases, with 19 bases between. CDR3 sequence (DNA): TGTGCCAGTAGCGTACAGGGCCAGGGGAAATCACCCCTCCACTTT. Translating it yields CASSVQGQGKSPLHF.

The table lists this clone with a few counts. The chain uses TRBV5-4 and TRBJ2-2; 8 nucleotides agree with TRBD1. Germline CDR1 reads SGHNT; CDR2 reads YYREEE (reference sequence). V lost 1 base, J lost 4 bases, and 3 bases stayed unmatched. The CDR3 consists of 15 residues. DNA for the CDR3: TGTGCCAGCAGCTTGCGGACAGGGACCACCGGGGAGCTGTTTTTT. Protein product: CASSLRTGTTGELFF.

The chain couples TRBV6-1 to TRBJ2-6; the D gene is possibly TRBD1 (6 bases). The ends were cut back, 0 bases at V and 0 bases at J, with 9 bases in the middle. CDR1 and CDR2 from the germline V gene are MNHNS and SASEGT. The CDR3 loop spans 17 amino acids. The CDR3 reads CASSEARGSSGANVLTF. CDR3 coding DNA: TGTGCCAGCAGTGAAGCGAGGGGGAGCTCTGGGGCCAACGTCCTGACTTTC.

The V call is TRBV4-2, the J call TRBJ1-1; D is uncertain. This CDR3 region has 13 residues. Germline V lookup: CDR1 LGHNA, CDR2 YNFKEQ. Trimming pared 4 bases from V and 7 bases from J, leaving 13 bases between. CDR3 amino acids: CASSLQSALEAFF. As DNA, the CDR3 is TGTGCCAGCAGCCTCCAGAGCGCCCTTGAAGCTTTCTTT.

The rearrangement links TRBV4-2 to TRBJ2-1; 13 nucleotides match TRBD2. Per germline, CDR1 LGHNA and CDR2 YNFKEQ. This CDR3 has 17 residues. The V and J ends lost 1 base and 6 bases, in that order; junction bases with no gene match: 6. CDR3: CASSQGTSGSIGNEQFF. The DNA of the CDR3 is TGTGCCAGCAGCCAAGGGACTAGCGGGAGTATTGGCAATGAGCAGTTCTTC.

V and J are TRBV18 and TRBJ2-3; 8 nucleotides match TRBD2. The CDR3 has 16 residues. CDR1 and CDR2 (germline): KGHSH, LQKENI. J lost 1 base, V lost 4 bases, and 7 bases had no gene match. CDR3 sequence: CASSLTAGVGTDTQYF. The DNA for the CDR3 is TGTGCCAGCTCACTCACAGCGGGAGTTGGCACAGATACGCAGTATTTT. The full variable domain, its missing parts supplied by reference TRBV18 and TRBJ2-3, is NAGVMQNPRHLVRRRGQEARLRCSPMKGHSHVYWYRQLPEEGLKFMVYLQKENIIDESGMPKERFSAEFPKEGPSILRIQQVVRGDSAAYFCASSLTAGVGTDTQYFGPGTRLTVL.

The chain employs TRBV5-1 and TRBJ2-3; 7 bases line up with TRBD1. CDR1 is SGHRS and CDR2 is YFSETQ in the germline V gene. The junction had 4 bases not matched to a gene; V was cut back by 0 bases and J by 3 bases. The CDR3 has 15 residues. The CDR3 here is CASSLAGDSTDTQYF. In nucleotides, the CDR3 is TGCGCCAGCAGCTTGGCCGGGGACAGTACAGATACGCAGTATTTT. Supplemented by reference TRBV5-1 and TRBJ2-3, the full variable domain reads KAGVTQTPRYLIKTRGQQVTLSCSPISGHRSVSWYQQTPGQGLQFLFEYFSETQRNKGNFPGRFSGRQFSNSRSEMNVSTLELGDSALYLCASSLAGDSTDTQYFGPGTRLTVL.

This rearrangement joins TRBV12-5 to TRBJ2-5, with D hard to call. The germline V gene has CDR1 LGHNT and CDR2 FRNRAP. The ends were cut back, 1 base at V and 5 bases at J, with 8 bases in the middle. This CDR3 has 13 residues. In DNA form, the CDR3 reads TGTGCTAGTGGTTTGGCCCCCGTTGAGACCCAGTACTTC. It encodes CASGLAPVETQYF.

Only one count was recorded for this clone. The J gene is TRBJ2-1, the V gene TRBV6-5, with D possibly TRBD2 on 5 matching bases. Trimming cost V 2 bases and J 7 bases, with 6 bases left between them. This CDR3 contains 12 residues. In germline, CDR1 is MNHEY, CDR2 SVGAGI. As DNA, the CDR3 is TGTGCCAGCAGTTACGGGAGAAATGAGCAGTTCTTC. This translates into CASSYGRNEQFF.

The CDR3 DNA sequence: TGTGCCTGGAGTGTGAACAGGGACTATGGCTACACCTTC. Its protein is CAWSVNRDYGYTF. The chain couples TRBV30 to TRBJ1-2; maybe TRBD1 (6 bases). CDR1 GTSNPN and CDR2 SVGIG come from the germline V gene (reference sequence). The V gene lost 0 bases and the J gene lost 3 bases, with 8 bases spanning the gap. The length of the CDR3 is 13 residues.

J is TRBJ1-5 and V is TRBV6-7; TRBD1 is a possible D gene (5 bases). TRBV6-7 is an ORF, and what it does is uncertain. This CDR3 region has 17 residues. V was shortened by 9 bases and J by 4 bases, with 25 bases between the two germline ends. The CDR3 DNA reads TGTGCCAGTCTGCCGCTTGACTGTAAACAGGAAAATCAGCCCCAGCATTTT. Translating it yields CASLPLDCKQENQPQHF.

The chain uses TRBV11-3 and TRBJ2-1; TRBD2 aligns across 9 bases. The CDR3 consists of 15 residues. Trimming cost V 1 base and J 3 bases; bases outside gene matches: 1. In germline, CDR1 is SGHNT, CDR2 YENEEA. This chain's CDR3 is CASSLGREGYNEQFF. In DNA form, the CDR3 reads TGTGCCAGCAGCTTAGGGCGGGAGGGCTACAATGAGCAGTTCTTC.

The V call is TRBV28, the J call TRBJ1-2, with 10 bases matching TRBD1. This CDR3 spans 15 amino acids. Germline V gene lookup returns CDR1 MDHEN and CDR2 SYDVKM. V shed 6 bases, J shed 4 bases, and the junction held 8 bases outside the gene matches. The chain's CDR3 is CASRGQGQGTYGYTF. In DNA form, the CDR3 reads TGTGCCAGCAGGGGACAGGGACAGGGGACCTATGGCTACACCTTC.